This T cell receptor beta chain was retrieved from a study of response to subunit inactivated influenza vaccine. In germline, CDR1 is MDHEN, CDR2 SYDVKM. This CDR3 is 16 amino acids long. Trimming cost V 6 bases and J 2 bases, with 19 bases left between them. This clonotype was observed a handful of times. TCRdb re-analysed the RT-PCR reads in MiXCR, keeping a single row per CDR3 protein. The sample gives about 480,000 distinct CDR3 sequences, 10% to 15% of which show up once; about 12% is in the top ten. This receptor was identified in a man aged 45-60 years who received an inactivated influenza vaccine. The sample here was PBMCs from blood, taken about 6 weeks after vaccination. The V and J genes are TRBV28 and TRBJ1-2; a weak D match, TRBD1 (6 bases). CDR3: CASSSIRDTSNYGYTF. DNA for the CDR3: TGTGCCAGCAGCAGCATCCGGGACACCTCGAACTATGGCTACACCTTC.